The 7 T cell receptor beta chains listed next were all sequenced from one sample in a study of spatial heterogeneity in lung cancer. From the 5' RACE reads, TCRdb called clonotypes with MiXCR, one entry per CDR3 protein. The sample lists roughly 80,000 distinct CDR3 sequences, over 9.5% occurring once. The time point is: sample taken at primary tumor resection. The authors sequenced whole RNA from tumor, nontumor lung or frozen PBMC without sorting. The sequencing used PBMCs, collected at surgery. The receptor source for this set is a male donor with early-stage non-small cell lung cancer.

The chain recombines TRBV18 with TRBJ2-2, with D possibly being TRBD1 (5 bases). V lost 4 bases and J lost 6, with 9 bases in between. The CDR3 loop spans 13 amino acids. Germline CDR1 KGHSH, CDR2 LQKENI. CDR3 nucleotide sequence: TGTGCCAGCTCACTTACAGGTTCCGGGGAGCTGTTTTTT. Translation gives CASSLTGSGELFF.

The chain is built from TRBV29-1 and TRBJ2-2; 7 bases align to TRBD2. The CDR3 spans 13 residues. CDR1 and CDR2 from the germline V gene are SQVTM and ANQGSEA. V shed 7 bases, J shed 5 bases, and the junction held 7 bases outside the gene matches. The CDR3 region has the DNA TGCAGCGCCATAGTCGGGGGGACCGGGGAGCTGTTTTTT. Translated, it gives CSAIVGGTGELFF.

This clonotype was seen a handful of times. This chain connects TRBV6-1 to TRBJ1-5; 7 bases align to TRBD1. Looked up from germline, CDR1 is MNHNS and CDR2 is SASEGT. The CDR3 spans 15 residues. V shed 4 bases and J 1 base; nucleotides not matched to a gene: 4. In DNA form, the CDR3 reads TGTGCCAGCAGTGCACTGACAGGGAGCAATCAGCCCCAGCATTTT. Translation: CASSALTGSNQPQHF.

The gene calls are TRBV7-3 and TRBJ2-5; possibly TRBD2 for D (5 bases). Germline V gene data show CDR1 as SGHTA and CDR2 as FQGTGA. V gave up 5 bases and J gave up 4 bases, with 11 bases separating them. The CDR3 sequence is 13 residues long. CDR3 sequence: CASSQTILETQYF. The CDR3 DNA is TGTGCCAGCAGCCAGACTATTTTAGAGACCCAGTACTTC.

The chain uses TRBV20-1 and TRBJ2-3, with D possibly being TRBD2 (6 bases). CDR1 DFQATT and CDR2 SNEGSKA come from the germline V gene (reference sequence). This CDR3 has 16 residues. V dropped 0 bases and J dropped 0 bases, with 13 bases sitting between them. The CDR3 bases are TGCAGTGCTAGAGATCCTTCCAGCGGGAGCACAGATACGCAGTATTTT. As protein: CSARDPSSGSTDTQYF.

This clonotype showed up just a few times. J is TRBJ1-1 and V is TRBV15; D unresolved. This CDR3 is 14 amino acids long. The germline V and J ends were trimmed by 5 bases and 0 bases, with 10 bases remaining between them. CDR1 and CDR2 from the germline V gene are LNHNV and YYDKDF (reference sequence). For the CDR3, the DNA is TGTGCCACCAGCCCCCCGCTACTGAACACTGAAGCTTTCTTT. Its translation: CATSPPLLNTEAFF. The complete variable domain, with remaining parts taken from reference TRBV15 and TRBJ1-1, reads DAMVIQNPRYQVTQFGKPVTLSCSQTLNHNVMYWYQQKSSQAPKLLFHYYDKDFNNEADTPDNFQSRRPNTSFCFLDIRSPGLGDTAMYLCATSPPLLNTEAFFGQGTRLTVV.

The chain is built from TRBV6-2 or TRBV6-3 and TRBJ2-7; 10 bases agree with TRBD2. CDR1 MNHEY and CDR2 SVGEGT come from the germline V gene. V lost 5 bases and J lost 3; bases outside the gene matches: 1. The CDR3 covers 13 residues. As DNA, the CDR3 is TGTGCCAGCAGTCGGACTAGCGGCTACGAGCAGTACTTC. Its translation: CASSRTSGYEQYF.